A single sample gave rise to the 4 T cell receptor beta chains below, sequenced in a study of OX40 agonist ivuxolimab in advanced cancers. The library relied on the immunoSEQ multiplex PCR assay. TCRdb mirrors the immuneACCESS table, restricted to in-frame sequences. Some clones are absent from its copies; in checked studies, under half trace to an unresolved V gene, and the reason for the others is unknown. The sample contains some 64,000 clones, more than 80% of them found a single time. Approximately 5.2% of the sample lies in the top ten. The sample consisted of CD4+ or CD8+ T cells sorted from blood, taken in a trial of the OX40 agonist ivuxolimab. The receptors here all came from an adult with an advanced solid tumor such as melanoma, head and neck, liver or kidney cancer.

This chain joins TRBV28 and TRBJ1-5; D remains ambiguous. CDR3 length equals 17 residues. V gave up 5 bases and J gave up 1 base, with 18 bases separating them. Germline loops: CDR1 MDHEN, CDR2 SYDVKM. CDR3 sequence (DNA): TGTGCCAGCAGTACCCTAGTTGGACTCGGAAGCAATCAGCCCCAGCATTTT. Amino acids: CASSTLVGLGSNQPQHF.

The chain employs TRBV19 and TRBJ2-7; D unclear. The V gene lost 5 bases and the J gene lost 6 bases, with 14 bases spanning the gap. Germline CDR1 reads LNHDA; CDR2 reads SQIVND (reference sequence). The CDR3 runs 13 residues. CDR3 DNA sequence: TGTGCCAGTAGTGGCGCGCTCGGCGGCGAGCAGTACTTC. Its protein product is CASSGALGGEQYF.

The gene calls are TRBV4-1 and TRBJ2-7; D uncertain. CDR3 length: 17 amino acids. V was trimmed by 0 bases and J by 4 bases, leaving 19 bases between them. Germline V CDR1 and CDR2: MGHRA, YSYEKL. CDR3 nucleotides: TGCGCCAGCAGCCAAGATAGTAAGGCACGCCGGATTTACGAGCAGTACTTC. Translation gives CASSQDSKARRIYEQYF.

The chain joins TRBV6-6 to TRBJ1-2; D remains ambiguous. Trimming cost V 6 bases and J 0 bases, with 11 bases left between them. The germline V gene encodes CDR1 MNHNY and CDR2 SVGAGI (reference sequence). The CDR3 is 14 residues long. CDR3 bases: TGTGCCAGCAGCTCAGGAGGAACTAACTATGGCTACACCTTC. This gives the protein CASSSGGTNYGYTF.